This TCR beta chain emerged from a study of T-cell memory formation after mild COVID-19. Findings and caveats of the study: Contracting clones from day 15 to 85 showed balanced CD4/CD8; later expanders favored CD4+. Among clones peaking at day 37 in the second wave, SARS-CoV-2 specificity remained unconfirmed. A subset of responding clones appeared in pre-infection memory, suggesting cross-reactive memory joined.

TCR alpha and TCR beta cDNA libraries carrying sample barcodes and UMIs came from 5'RACE with constant-segment primers. One entry per CDR3 protein results from TCRdb running MiXCR on the 5' RACE reads. The table lists roughly 410,000 distinct CDR3 sequences, 20% to 25% of them singletons, with 7% to 9.5% in the top ten. This clonotype showed up just a few times. The antigen is not known. Trimming removed 5 bases at V and 4 bases at J, with 11 bases between. The length of the CDR3 is 12 residues. Germline assignment: CDR1 SQVTM and CDR2 ANQGSEA. Sequenced sample: PBMCs or a T cell subset sorted from them (not recorded which). This receptor was identified in an adult woman who had mild COVID-19 (a few samples of this study predate the infection). Cell type and time point are not known. The chain joins TRBV29-1 to TRBJ2-5; D gene unclear. DNA for the CDR3: TGCAGCGTTAAAGCAACGGGAGAGACCCAGTACTTC. Its protein product is CSVKATGETQYF.